These 20 T cell receptor beta chains share one sample of origin, sequenced in a study of cytomegalovirus exposure and HLA in healthy donors. PCR was performed using 60 Vbeta and 13 Jbeta primers. Clones were read by immunoSEQ multiplex PCR, and TCRdb kept only the in-frame ones, dropping some. Of about 190,000 clones in the sample, just under 80% were seen once. Sample: PBMCs. Source of these receptors: a woman in her 30s in good health and CMV-seropositive.

The CDR3, as DNA: TGTGCCAGCAGTTACTCACCGGGATTAAATCAGCCCCAGCATTTT. It codes for CASSYSPGLNQPQHF. The rearrangement joins TRBV6-5 to TRBJ1-5, with unresolved D. Germline V lookup: CDR1 MNHEY, CDR2 SVGAGI. V gave up 0 bases and J gave up 4 bases, with 10 bases separating them. This CDR3 region has 15 residues.

This sequence joins TRBV9 and TRBJ2-3; TRBD2 matches 11 bases. V trimming: 3 bases; J trimming: 10 bases; junction bases outside the gene matches: 13. From germline, CDR1 is SGDLS and CDR2 YYNGEE. This CDR3 has 16 amino acids. The CDR3 loop reads CASSAPELAGGAPQYF. In nucleotides, the CDR3 is TGTGCCAGCAGCGCCCCCGAGCTAGCGGGAGGAGCTCCGCAGTATTTT.

The genes are TRBV2 and TRBJ1-5, with D perhaps matching TRBD1 (5 bases). Deletions cut 4 bases from V and 9 bases from J, with 16 bases between. The CDR3 consists of 14 residues. The V gene's germline CDR1 is SNHLY and CDR2 FYNNEI. The CDR3 region has the DNA TGTGCCAGCAGTGTGGGGCAGGGTATTTGGCCCCAGCATTTT. Protein: CASSVGQGIWPQHF.

The chain recombines TRBV13 with TRBJ2-1; 10 positions match TRBD2. Germline V gene sequence: CDR1 PRHDT, CDR2 FYEKMQ (reference sequence). V was clipped by 7 bases and J by 5 bases; unmatched bases: 8. The CDR3 sequence is 15 residues long. CDR3 in amino acids: CASTSLAGPHNEQFF. In nucleotides, the CDR3 is TGTGCCAGCACCTCACTAGCGGGACCACACAATGAGCAGTTCTTC.

The chain joins TRBV9 to TRBJ1-5, with D possibly matching TRBD1 (5 bases). This CDR3 is 15 amino acids long. V shed 3 bases and J shed 5 bases, with 15 bases lying between them. The germline V gene has CDR1 SGDLS and CDR2 YYNGEE. In DNA form, the CDR3 reads TGTGCCAGCAGCGAGCGGGGGGAAAGGGATCAGCCCCAGCATTTT. The encoded protein is CASSERGERDQPQHF.

The V gene is TRBV28, the J gene TRBJ1-3, with TRBD1 as a possible D gene (5 bases). CDR1 is MDHEN and CDR2 is SYDVKM in the germline V gene. There are 16 residues in the CDR3. V gave up 7 bases and J gave up 1 base, with 17 bases separating them. The CDR3, as DNA: TGTGCCAGCATTCCCCCGGGGGGGTTTTCTGGAAACACCATATATTTT. Protein product: CASIPPGGFSGNTIYF.

This clone has only a few counts. The chain links TRBV2 to TRBJ2-7, with 7 positions matching TRBD1. The CDR3 runs 12 residues. J lost 10 bases, V lost 8 bases, and 11 bases had no gene match. The V gene's germline CDR1 is SNHLY and CDR2 FYNNEI. For the CDR3, the DNA is TGTGCCAGCCGAGCACCGGGACAGACTCAGTACTTC. Translated: CASRAPGQTQYF.

Here the CDR3 reads CASSLGPGQGGRNTEAFF. The CDR3 DNA is TGTGCCAGCAGTCTGGGACCGGGACAGGGGGGCAGGAACACTGAAGCTTTCTTT. This chain uses TRBV5-6 with TRBJ1-1; 11 nucleotides align to TRBD1. Per germline, CDR1 SGHDT and CDR2 YYEEEE. The CDR3 is 18 amino acids. The trim removed 5 bases at V and 1 base at J, leaving 13 bases unmatched. Full variable domain (outside the CDR3, taken from reference TRBV5-6 and TRBJ1-1): DAGVTQSPTHLIKTRGQQVTLRCSPKSGHDTVSWYQQALGQGPQFIFQYYEEEERQRGNFPDRFSGHQFPNYSSELNVNALLLGDSALYLCASSLGPGQGGRNTEAFFGQGTRLTVV.

The CDR3 region is CASSQYGELFF. The DNA of the CDR3 is TGCGCCAGCAGCCAATACGGGGAGCTGTTTTTT. The rearrangement joins TRBV4-3 to TRBJ2-2; D unresolved. This CDR3 is built from 11 residues. With 2 bases removed from V and 7 bases from J, the gap between germline ends came to 2 bases. Looked up from germline, CDR1 is LGHNA and CDR2 is YSLEER.

The V gene is TRBV2, the J gene TRBJ1-2, with D unclear. This CDR3 has 14 residues. The germline V gene encodes CDR1 SNHLY and CDR2 FYNNEI. V lost 4 bases, J lost 4 bases, and 13 bases lay in between. CDR3 nucleotide sequence: TGTGCCAGCAGTGTCGGTCAGCGTCCCTATGGCTACACCTTC. Translation: CASSVGQRPYGYTF.

The chain recombines TRBV6-5 with TRBJ1-2; possible D gene TRBD1, 5 bases. CDR1 is MNHEY, CDR2 SVGAGI, per germline. Trimming cost V 5 bases and J 4 bases, with 11 bases left between them. The CDR3 is 13 amino acids. The CDR3 sequence is CASSRGGLYGYTF. For the CDR3, the DNA is TGTGCCAGCAGTCGGGGGGGTCTCTATGGCTACACCTTC.

The V and J genes are TRBV11-2 and TRBJ2-7; TRBD2 might be the D (6 bases). V lost 0 bases and J lost 6, with 9 bases in between. In germline, CDR1 is SGHAT, CDR2 FQNNGV. The CDR3 is made up of 13 amino acids. CDR3 DNA sequence: TGTGCCAGCAGCTTAGAGGCGGGATTCGAGCAGTACTTC. It translates to CASSLEAGFEQYF.

The chain couples TRBV6-1 to TRBJ2-7, with D perhaps TRBD1 (7 bases). The germline V gene encodes CDR1 MNHNS and CDR2 SASEGT. The CDR3 length is 15 residues. Trimming took off 7 bases at V and 5 bases at J, with 21 bases between the two ends. DNA of the CDR3: TGTGCCAGCAACCCCTTTGAAGGGGGCGGGAACGAGCAGTACTTC. Protein sequence: CASNPFEGGGNEQYF.

Of note for this clone: The junction and the germline gene differ at one end; a read error may be behind it. This chain uses TRBV9 with TRBJ2-3; the match to TRBD2 covers 15 bases. Germline-derived CDR1 and CDR2 are SGDLS and YYNGEE. This CDR3 comprises 15 residues. CDR3 amino acids: CASSGTGTSGGSFDF. Written as DNA, the CDR3 is TGTGCCAGCAGCGGAACCGGGACTAGCGGGGGGTCCTTTGATTTT.

This chain links TRBV6-5 with TRBJ1-1; maybe TRBD1 (6 bases). Between the trimmed V and J ends, which lost 2 bases and 4 bases, there was a span of 11 bases. The CDR3 covers 14 residues. Germline V lookup: CDR1 MNHEY, CDR2 SVGAGI. The DNA for the CDR3 is TGTGCCAGCAGTTACGGGGGCATGGGCACTGAAGCTTTCTTT. It encodes CASSYGGMGTEAFF.

The V gene is TRBV25-1, the J gene TRBJ1-6; TRBD1 matches at 9 bases. The CDR3 spans 14 residues. Trimming cost V 4 bases and J 6 bases; bases outside gene matches: 1. Germline V lookup: CDR1 MGHDK, CDR2 SYGVNS. In DNA form, the CDR3 reads TGTGCCAGCAGTGCGGACAGGGGTAATTCACCCCTCCACTTT. Its translation is CASSADRGNSPLHF.

The V and J genes are TRBV2 and TRBJ2-4, with TRBD2 identical over 7 bases. CDR1 and CDR2 (germline): SNHLY, FYNNEI. CDR3 length: 13 residues. V gave up 6 bases and J gave up 7 bases; unmatched junction bases: 6. The CDR3, as DNA: TGTGCCAGCAGGGTTGCCGGGAGGAACATTCAGTACTTC. Amino acids: CASRVAGRNIQYF. The full variable domain, completed using reference TRBV2 and TRBJ2-4, is EPEVTQTPSHQVTQMGQEVILRCVPISNHLYFYWYRQILGQKVEFLVSFYNNEISEKSEIFDDQFSVERPDGSNFTLKIRSTKLEDSAMYFCASRVAGRNIQYFGAGTRLSVL.

The V call is TRBV4-2, the J call TRBJ2-5; no reliable D call. V was clipped by 0 bases and J by 6 bases, with 14 bases between them. The V gene's germline CDR1 is LGHNA and CDR2 YNFKEQ. CDR3 length equals 15 residues. CDR3 DNA: TGTGCCAGCAGCCAAGAAGGTATTAGCAGACAGACCCAGTACTTC. Protein product: CASSQEGISRQTQYF.

The chain links TRBV5-1 to TRBJ1-1; D is undetermined. The CDR3 sequence is 16 residues long. The germline CDR1 and CDR2 sequences are SGHRS and YFSETQ. The ends were cut back, 0 bases at V and 1 base at J, with 13 bases in the middle. The CDR3 DNA sequence: TGCGCCAGCAGCTTGGGTACGCGGGCCGGGAACACTGAAGCTTTCTTT. Its translation is CASSLGTRAGNTEAFF.

This clone was observed a handful of times. The rearrangement uses TRBV5-8 and TRBJ2-3; 7 bases agree with TRBD2. Germline CDR1 SGHTS, CDR2 YDEGEE. J gave up 6 bases and V 2 bases, and 12 bases lay outside the gene matches. The CDR3 spans 16 residues. CDR3 region: CASSLNLAGERDTQYF. The CDR3 DNA sequence: TGTGCCAGCAGCTTAAATCTCGCGGGGGAGAGGGATACGCAGTATTTT.